This TCR beta chain was captured by sequencing in a study of control samples from healthy donors and cancer patients (TCRdb year 2020). A few counts support this clone. What antigen it recognizes has not been identified. No much larger clone exists at a distance of one base, and base qualities are not known. The germline V gene yields SGHTS for CDR1 and YDEGEE for CDR2. V drops 3 bases and J drops 0 bases, leaving 6 bases in between. The CDR3 measures 13 amino acids from cysteine to phenylalanine. The read is trimmed to its CDR3 DNA, 39 bases read in frame from base 1. Library prep was done by the immunoSEQ multiplex PCR assay. TCRdb carries this immuneACCESS record with in-frame sequences only. Its versions omit some clonotypes, under half of them owing to an unresolved V gene in the studies checked, with the rest unexplained. This sample has fewer than 200,000 clones in its table, and almost 90% of those were observed once. The ten largest account for about 1.4% of the sample.

The V gene is TRBV5-8 and the J gene is TRBJ1-1; the D gene is perhaps TRBD1, on 5 matching bases. The receptor comes from a woman aged 45-59 years in good health. Sequences were obtained from blood. CDR3 loop: CASSSQVNTEAFF. Here is the DNA: TGTGCCAGCAGCTCACAGGTGAACACTGAAGCTTTCTTT. The entire variable domain, with the stretches around the CDR3 drawn from the reference TRBV5-8 and TRBJ1-1 proteins, is EAGVTQSPTHLIKTRGQQATLRCSPISGHTSVYWYQQALGLGLQFLLWYDEGEERNRGNFPPRFSGRQFPNYSSELNVNALELEDSALYLCASSSQVNTEAFFGQGTRLTVV.